These T cell receptor beta chains were read from a single sample in a study of cytomegalovirus exposure and HLA in healthy donors. Some clones are missing from TCRdb's copy, which holds only in-frame ones; the method was immunoSEQ multiplex PCR. The repertoire holds approximately 100,000 clones, roughly 76% seen once, with over 2% in the top ten. Sequencing was performed on PBMCs. The receptor source for this set is a man aged 45 to 65 in good health and CMV-seronegative. CDR3s include the opening cysteine and the closing phenylalanine or tryptophan. D genes are given only for firm matches. Clone size is given for some rows only: seen once, a few or many times, or a class if the clone is expanded.

v_gene	abundance	j_gene	d_gene	CDR3aa	CDR3nt
TRBV27	once	TRBJ2-7	NA	CASSLYGTWGEQYF	TGTGCCAGCAGTTTATATGGGACATGGGGCGAGCAGTACTTC
TRBV4-1	NA	TRBJ1-2	TRBD1	CASSQTGGWGGYTF	TGCGCCAGCAGCCAAACAGGGGGTTGGGGTGGCTACACCTTC
TRBV11-2	once	TRBJ2-5	NA	CASNRGIQETQYF	TGTGCCAGCAATCGGGGAATCCAAGAGACCCAGTACTTC
TRBV7-2	once	TRBJ1-5	NA	CASSLAYQPQHF	TGTGCCAGCAGCTTAGCCTATCAGCCCCAGCATTTT
TRBV29-1	NA	TRBJ2-2	NA	CSVEFASTGELFF	TGCAGCGTTGAATTTGCCTCTACGGGGGAGCTGTTTTTT
TRBV7-9	NA	TRBJ1-6	TRBD1	CASKVDRVDGSPLHF	TGTGCCAGCAAAGTAGACAGGGTTGATGGTTCACCCCTCCACTTT
TRBV7-9	NA	TRBJ1-2	NA	CASSSQGNYGYTF	TGTGCCAGCAGCTCCCAGGGGAACTATGGCTACACCTTC
TRBV7-2	NA	TRBJ2-7	TRBD1	CASSLYRPGQGTNEQYF	TGTGCCAGCAGCTTATACCGACCGGGACAGGGGACCAACGAGCAGTACTTC
TRBV7-3	NA	TRBJ2-1	TRBD1	CASSLIGGRGSSYEQFF	TGTGCCAGCAGCTTAATTGGGGGCAGGGGGAGTTCGTATGAGCAGTTCTTC
TRBV11-2	NA	TRBJ1-1	TRBD1	CASSVRDRVWNTEAFF	TGTGCCAGCAGCGTCCGGGACAGGGTTTGGAACACTGAAGCTTTCTTT
TRBV28	NA	TRBJ1-5	NA	CASSLARRLGEPQHF	TGTGCCAGCAGTTTAGCAAGACGGCTAGGGGAGCCCCAGCATTTT